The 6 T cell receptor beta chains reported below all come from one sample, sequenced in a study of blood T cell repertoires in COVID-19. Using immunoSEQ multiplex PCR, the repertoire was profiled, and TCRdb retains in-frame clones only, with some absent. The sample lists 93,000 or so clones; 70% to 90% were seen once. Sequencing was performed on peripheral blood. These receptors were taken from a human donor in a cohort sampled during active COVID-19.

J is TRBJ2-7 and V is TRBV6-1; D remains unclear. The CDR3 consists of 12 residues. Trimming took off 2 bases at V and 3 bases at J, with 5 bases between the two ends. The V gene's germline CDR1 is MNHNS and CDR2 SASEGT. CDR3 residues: CASSEIRYEQYF. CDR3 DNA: TGTGCCAGCAGTGAAATCCGCTACGAGCAGTACTTC.

CDR3 protein: CASSQAGTGSNYGYTF. The CDR3 DNA sequence: TGCGCCAGCAGCCAAGCCGGGACAGGGTCTAACTATGGCTACACCTTC. The rearrangement uses TRBV4-1 and TRBJ1-2; 9 nucleotides agree with TRBD1. Germline CDR1 MGHRA, CDR2 YSYEKL. This CDR3 is 16 amino acids long. V was pared by 1 base and J by 0 bases, with 3 bases of the junction left unmatched.

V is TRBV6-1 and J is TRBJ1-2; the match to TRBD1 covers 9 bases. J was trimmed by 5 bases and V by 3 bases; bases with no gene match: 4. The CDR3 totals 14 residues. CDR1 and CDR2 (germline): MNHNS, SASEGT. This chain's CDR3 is CASSEIDRGYGYTF. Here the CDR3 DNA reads TGTGCCAGCAGTGAGATCGACAGGGGGTATGGCTACACCTTC.

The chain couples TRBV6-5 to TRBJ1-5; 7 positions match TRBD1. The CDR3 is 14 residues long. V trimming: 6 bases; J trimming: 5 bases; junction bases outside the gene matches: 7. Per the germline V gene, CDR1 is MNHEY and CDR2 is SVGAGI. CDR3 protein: CASSPNRGDQPQHF. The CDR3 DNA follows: TGTGCCAGCAGCCCGAACAGGGGTGATCAGCCCCAGCATTTT.

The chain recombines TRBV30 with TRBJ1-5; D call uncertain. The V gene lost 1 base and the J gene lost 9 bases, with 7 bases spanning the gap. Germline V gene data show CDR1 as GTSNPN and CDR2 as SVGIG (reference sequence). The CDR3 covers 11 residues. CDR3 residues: CAWSGPGPQHF. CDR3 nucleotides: TGTGCCTGGAGTGGTCCAGGGCCCCAGCATTTT.

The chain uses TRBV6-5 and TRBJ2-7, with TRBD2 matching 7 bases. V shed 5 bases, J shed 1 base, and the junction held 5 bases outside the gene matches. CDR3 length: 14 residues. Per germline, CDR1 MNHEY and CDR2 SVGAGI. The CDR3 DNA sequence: TGTGCCAGCAGTCGGGGGGAGGTGTCCTACGAGCAGTACTTC. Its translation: CASSRGEVSYEQYF.